This T cell receptor beta chain was observed in a study of blood T cell repertoires in COVID-19. Participant-reported clinical history was the basis for cohort assignment. Up to 2 weeks before entering the study, exposed participants had met a COVID-19 case. In the authors' methods: The authors estimated nucleated cell counts from reference gene primer amplification. Some clones are missing from TCRdb's copy, which holds only in-frame ones; the method was immunoSEQ multiplex PCR. Clone size and the V and J calls come from that table; the DNA yielded D and trimming. The repertoire includes some 180,000 clones, 70% to 80% of them detected once, and around an eighth sits in the top ten. Germline V gene sequence: CDR1 MNHEY, CDR2 SVGAGI. Trimming left V 6 bases short and J 6 bases short, with 17 bases between. The CDR3 contains 14 residues.

The sequenced sample was PBMCs or T cells enriched from blood (not recorded which). The chain employs TRBV6-5 and TRBJ1-2, with D perhaps matching TRBD1 (6 bases). This clonotype originated in a man aged 55 to 70 who had been exposed to COVID-19. CDR3 sequence reads: CASRRAGGDNGYTF. The CDR3 DNA is TGTGCCAGCAGAAGGGCGGGGGGCGATAATGGCTACACCTTC.